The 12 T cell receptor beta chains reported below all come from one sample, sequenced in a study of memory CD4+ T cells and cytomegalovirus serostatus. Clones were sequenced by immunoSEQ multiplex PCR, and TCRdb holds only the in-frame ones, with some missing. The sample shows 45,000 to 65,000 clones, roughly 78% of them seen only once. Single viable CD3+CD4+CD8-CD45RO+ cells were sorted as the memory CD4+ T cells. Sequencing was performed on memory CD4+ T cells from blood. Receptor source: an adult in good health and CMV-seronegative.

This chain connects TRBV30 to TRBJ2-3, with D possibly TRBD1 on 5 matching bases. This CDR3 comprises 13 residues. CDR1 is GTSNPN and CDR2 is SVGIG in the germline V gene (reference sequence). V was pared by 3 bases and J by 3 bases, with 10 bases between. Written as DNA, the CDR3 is TGTGCCTGGAGGCAGGCAGGGACAGATACGCAGTATTTT. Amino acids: CAWRQAGTDTQYF.

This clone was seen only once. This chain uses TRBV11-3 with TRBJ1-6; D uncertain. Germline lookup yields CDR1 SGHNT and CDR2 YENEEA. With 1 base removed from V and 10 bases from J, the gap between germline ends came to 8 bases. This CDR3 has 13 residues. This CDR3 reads CASSLVTGSPLHF. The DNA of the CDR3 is TGTGCCAGCAGCTTAGTCACCGGGTCACCCCTCCACTTT.

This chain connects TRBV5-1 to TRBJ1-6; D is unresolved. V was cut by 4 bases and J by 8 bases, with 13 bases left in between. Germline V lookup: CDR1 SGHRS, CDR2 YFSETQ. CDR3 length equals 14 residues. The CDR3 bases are TGCGCCAGCAGCAATGCGGGGTTCGATTCACCCCTCCACTTT. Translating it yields CASSNAGFDSPLHF.

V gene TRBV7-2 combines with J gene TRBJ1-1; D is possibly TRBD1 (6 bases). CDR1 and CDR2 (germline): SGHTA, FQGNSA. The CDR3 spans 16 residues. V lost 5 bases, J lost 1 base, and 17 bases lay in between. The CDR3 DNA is TGTGCCAGCAGCCCACGGACAGCCCAAGGGAACACTGAAGCTTTCTTT. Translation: CASSPRTAQGNTEAFF.

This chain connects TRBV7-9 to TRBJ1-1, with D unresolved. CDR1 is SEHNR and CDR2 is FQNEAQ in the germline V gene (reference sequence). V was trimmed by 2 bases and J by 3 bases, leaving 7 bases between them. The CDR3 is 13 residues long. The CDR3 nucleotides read TGTGCCAGCAGCTTACAACGTGACACTGAAGCTTTCTTT. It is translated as CASSLQRDTEAFF.

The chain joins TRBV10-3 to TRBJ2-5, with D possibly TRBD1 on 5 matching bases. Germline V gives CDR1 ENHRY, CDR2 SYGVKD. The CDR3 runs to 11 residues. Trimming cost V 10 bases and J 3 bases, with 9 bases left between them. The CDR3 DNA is TGTGCCACCCAACAGGAAGAGACCCAGTACTTC. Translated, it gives CATQQEETQYF.

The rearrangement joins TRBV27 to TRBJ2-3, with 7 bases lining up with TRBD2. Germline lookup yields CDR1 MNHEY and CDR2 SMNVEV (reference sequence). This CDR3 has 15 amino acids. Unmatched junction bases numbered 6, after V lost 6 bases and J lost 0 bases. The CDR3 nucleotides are TGTGCCAGCAGCTACCGGGGGGAGAGCACAGATACGCAGTATTTT. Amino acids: CASSYRGESTDTQYF.

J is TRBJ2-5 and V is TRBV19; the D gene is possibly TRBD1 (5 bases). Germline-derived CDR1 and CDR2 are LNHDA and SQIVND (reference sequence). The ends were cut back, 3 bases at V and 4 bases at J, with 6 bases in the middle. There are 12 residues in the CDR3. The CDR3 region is CASSIRAETQYF. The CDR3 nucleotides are TGTGCCAGTAGTATCAGGGCAGAGACCCAGTACTTC. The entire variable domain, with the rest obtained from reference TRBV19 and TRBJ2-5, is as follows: DGGITQSPKYLFRKEGQNVTLSCEQNLNHDAMYWYRQDPGQGLRLIYYSQIVNDFQKGDIAEGYSVSREKKESFPLTVTSAQKNPTAFYLCASSIRAETQYFGPGTRLLVL.

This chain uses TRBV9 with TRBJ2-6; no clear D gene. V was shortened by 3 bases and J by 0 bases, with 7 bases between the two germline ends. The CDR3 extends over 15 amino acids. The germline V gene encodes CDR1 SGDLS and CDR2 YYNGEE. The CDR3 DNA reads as TGTGCCAGCAGCGCAGACTTCTCTGGGGCCAACGTCCTGACTTTC. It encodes CASSADFSGANVLTF.

CDR3 bases: TGTGCCAGCAGCCCGGTAAACTCCTATAATTCACCCCTCCACTTT. Encoded protein: CASSPVNSYNSPLHF. The V gene is TRBV7-9, the J gene TRBJ1-6; no clear D. Germline V gives CDR1 SEHNR, CDR2 FQNEAQ (reference sequence). Trimming cost V 5 bases and J 0 bases, with 8 bases left between them. The CDR3 consists of 15 residues.

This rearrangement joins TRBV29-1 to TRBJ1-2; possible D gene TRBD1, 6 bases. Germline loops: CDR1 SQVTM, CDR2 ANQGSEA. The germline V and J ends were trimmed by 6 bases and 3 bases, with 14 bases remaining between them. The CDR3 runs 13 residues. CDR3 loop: CSVEQGDDYGYTF. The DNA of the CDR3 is TGCAGCGTCGAACAGGGAGATGACTATGGCTACACCTTC.

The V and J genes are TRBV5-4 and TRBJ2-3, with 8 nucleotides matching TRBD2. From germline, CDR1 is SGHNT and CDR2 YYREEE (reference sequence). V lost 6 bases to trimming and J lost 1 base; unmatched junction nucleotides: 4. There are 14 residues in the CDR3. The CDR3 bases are TGTGCCAGCACCCTTAGCGGGGGCACAGATACGCAGTATTTT. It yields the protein CASTLSGGTDTQYF. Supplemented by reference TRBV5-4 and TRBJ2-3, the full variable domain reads ETGVTQSPTHLIKTRGQQVTLRCSSQSGHNTVSWYQQALGQGPQFIFQYYREEENGRGNFPPRFSGLQFPNYSSELNVNALELDDSALYLCASTLSGGTDTQYFGPGTRLTVL.